The 2 T cell receptor beta chains below all came from one sample that was sequenced in a study of blood T cells in healthy people across ages. Using a J-beta primer mix together with a sample-barcoded 5' primer, a second PCR was run for roughly 6 to 12 cycles. From the 5' RACE reads, TCRdb called clonotypes with MiXCR, one entry per CDR3 protein. The data show about 1,600,000 distinct CDR3 sequences, about 40% seen once. The sequencing input was blood. The receptors come from a woman aged 18-29 years in good health.

The V call is TRBV12-3 or TRBV12-4, the J call TRBJ2-3; 8 bases map to TRBD2. CDR3 length equals 15 residues. Trimming at V came to 6 bases and at J to 0 bases, leaving 5 bases not matched to a gene. In nucleotides, the CDR3 is TGTGCCAGCAGACGGGGGGGCCCTAGCACAGATACGCAGTATTTT. Protein: CASRRGGPSTDTQYF.

In this sample, this clonotype turned up a few times. The gene calls are TRBV29-1 and TRBJ2-3; unclear D gene. CDR3 length: 14 amino acids. The V gene lost 3 bases and the J gene lost 6 bases, with 16 bases spanning the gap. Germline V CDR1 and CDR2: SQVTM, ANQGSEA. The CDR3 nucleotides are TGCAGCGTTGACCCCGCAGGTATTGTGGATACGCAGTATTTT. Its protein is CSVDPAGIVDTQYF.